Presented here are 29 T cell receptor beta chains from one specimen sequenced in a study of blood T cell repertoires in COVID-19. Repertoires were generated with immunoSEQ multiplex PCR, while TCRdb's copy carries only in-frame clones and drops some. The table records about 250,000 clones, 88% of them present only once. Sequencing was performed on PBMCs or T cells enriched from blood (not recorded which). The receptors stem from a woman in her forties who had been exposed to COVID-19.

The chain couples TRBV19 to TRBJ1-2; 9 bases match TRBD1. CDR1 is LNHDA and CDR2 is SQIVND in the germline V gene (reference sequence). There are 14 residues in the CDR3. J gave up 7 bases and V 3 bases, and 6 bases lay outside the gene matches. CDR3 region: CASSIVQGASGYTF. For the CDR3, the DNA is TGTGCCAGTAGTATCGTACAGGGGGCGTCTGGCTACACCTTC.

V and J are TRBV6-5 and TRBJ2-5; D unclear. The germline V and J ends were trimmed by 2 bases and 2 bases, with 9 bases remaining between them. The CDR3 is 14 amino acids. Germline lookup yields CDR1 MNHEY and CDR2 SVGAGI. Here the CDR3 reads CASSYVDTQETQYF. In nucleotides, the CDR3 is TGTGCCAGCAGTTACGTCGACACTCAAGAGACCCAGTACTTC.

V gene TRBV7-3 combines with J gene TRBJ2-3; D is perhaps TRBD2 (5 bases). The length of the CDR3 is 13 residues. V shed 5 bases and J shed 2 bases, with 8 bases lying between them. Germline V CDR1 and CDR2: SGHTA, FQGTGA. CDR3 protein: CASSEGSTDTQYF. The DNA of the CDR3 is TGTGCCAGCAGCGAGGGCTCCACAGATACGCAGTATTTT.

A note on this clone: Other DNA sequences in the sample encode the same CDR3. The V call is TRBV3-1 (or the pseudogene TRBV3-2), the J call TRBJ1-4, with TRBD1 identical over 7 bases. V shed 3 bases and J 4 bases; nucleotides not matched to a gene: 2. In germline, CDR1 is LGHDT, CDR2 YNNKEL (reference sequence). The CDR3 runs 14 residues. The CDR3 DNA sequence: TGTGCCAGCAGCCAGGGGACAGTTAATGAAAAACTGTTTTTT. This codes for CASSQGTVNEKLFF.

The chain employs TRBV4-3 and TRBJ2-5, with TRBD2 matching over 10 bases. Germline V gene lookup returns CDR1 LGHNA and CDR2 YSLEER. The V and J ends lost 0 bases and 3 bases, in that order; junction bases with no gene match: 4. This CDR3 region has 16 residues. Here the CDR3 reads CASSQDVGTSEETQYF. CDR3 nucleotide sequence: TGCGCCAGCAGCCAAGATGTAGGGACTAGCGAAGAGACCCAGTACTTC.

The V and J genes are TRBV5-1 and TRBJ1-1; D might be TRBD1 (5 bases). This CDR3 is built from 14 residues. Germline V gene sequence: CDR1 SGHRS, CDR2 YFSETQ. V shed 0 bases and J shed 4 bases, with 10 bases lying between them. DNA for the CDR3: TGCGCCAGCAGCTTGGTAGGGGTCGGCACTGAAGCTTTCTTT. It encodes CASSLVGVGTEAFF.

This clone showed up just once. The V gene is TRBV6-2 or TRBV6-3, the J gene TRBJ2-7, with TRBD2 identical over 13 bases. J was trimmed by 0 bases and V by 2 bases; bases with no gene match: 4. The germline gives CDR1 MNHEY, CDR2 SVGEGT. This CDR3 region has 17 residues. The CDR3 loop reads CASSYGGLAGSSYEQYV. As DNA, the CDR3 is TGTGCCAGCAGTTACGGGGGACTAGCGGGAAGCTCCTACGAGCAGTACGTC.

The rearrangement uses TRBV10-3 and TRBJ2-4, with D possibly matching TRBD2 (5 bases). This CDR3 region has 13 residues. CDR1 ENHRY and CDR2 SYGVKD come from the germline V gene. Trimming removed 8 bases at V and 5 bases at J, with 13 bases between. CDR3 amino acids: CAIGRGVQNIQYF. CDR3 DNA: TGTGCCATCGGCCGGGGAGTCCAAAACATTCAGTACTTC.

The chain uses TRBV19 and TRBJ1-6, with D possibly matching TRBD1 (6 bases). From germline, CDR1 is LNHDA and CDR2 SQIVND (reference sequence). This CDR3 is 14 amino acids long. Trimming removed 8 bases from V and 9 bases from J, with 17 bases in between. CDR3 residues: CASGDIRGGSPLHF. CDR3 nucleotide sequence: TGTGCCAGTGGTGACATAAGAGGGGGTTCACCCCTCCACTTT.

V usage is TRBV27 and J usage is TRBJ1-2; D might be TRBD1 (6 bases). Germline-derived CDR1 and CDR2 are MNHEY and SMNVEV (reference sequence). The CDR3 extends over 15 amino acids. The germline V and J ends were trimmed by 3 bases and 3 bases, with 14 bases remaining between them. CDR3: CASSFGGGAYYGYTF. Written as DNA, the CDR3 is TGTGCCAGCAGTTTTGGGGGGGGCGCCTACTATGGCTACACCTTC.

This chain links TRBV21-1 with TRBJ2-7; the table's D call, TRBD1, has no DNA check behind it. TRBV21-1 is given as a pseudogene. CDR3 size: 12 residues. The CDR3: CASSKWGFQQYV. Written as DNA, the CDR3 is TGTGCCAGCAGCAAATGGGGCTTCCAGCAGTACGTC.

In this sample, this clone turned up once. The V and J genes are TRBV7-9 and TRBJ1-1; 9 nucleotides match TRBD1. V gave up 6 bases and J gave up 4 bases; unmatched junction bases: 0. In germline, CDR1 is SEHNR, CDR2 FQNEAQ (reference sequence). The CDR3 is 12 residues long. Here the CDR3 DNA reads TGTGCCAGCAGGGACAGGGGCACTGAAGCTTTCTTT. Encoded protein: CASRDRGTEAFF.

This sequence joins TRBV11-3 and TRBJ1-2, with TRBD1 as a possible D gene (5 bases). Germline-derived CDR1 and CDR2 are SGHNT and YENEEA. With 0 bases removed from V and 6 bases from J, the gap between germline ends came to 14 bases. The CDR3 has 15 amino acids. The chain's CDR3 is CASSLDRGGVHGYTF. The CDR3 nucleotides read TGTGCCAGCAGCTTAGATCGGGGAGGGGTACATGGCTACACCTTC.

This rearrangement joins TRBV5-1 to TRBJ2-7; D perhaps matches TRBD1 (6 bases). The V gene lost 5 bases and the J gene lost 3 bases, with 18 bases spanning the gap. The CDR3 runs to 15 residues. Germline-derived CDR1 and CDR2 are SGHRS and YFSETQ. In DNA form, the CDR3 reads TGCGCCAGCAGAAGGCTACAGGGAGACCTCTACGAGCAGTACTTC. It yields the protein CASRRLQGDLYEQYF.

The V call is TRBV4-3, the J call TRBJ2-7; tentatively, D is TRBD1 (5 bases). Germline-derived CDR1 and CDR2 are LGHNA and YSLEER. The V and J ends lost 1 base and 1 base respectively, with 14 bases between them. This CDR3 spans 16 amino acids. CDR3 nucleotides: TGCGCCAGCAGCCAAGGTCTGGGAAAGGGGTCCTACGAGCAGTACTTC. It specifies CASSQGLGKGSYEQYF.

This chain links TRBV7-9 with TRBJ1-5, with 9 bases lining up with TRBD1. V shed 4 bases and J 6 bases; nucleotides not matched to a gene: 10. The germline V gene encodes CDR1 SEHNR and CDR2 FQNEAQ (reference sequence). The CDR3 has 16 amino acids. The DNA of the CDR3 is TGTGCCAGCAGCTCGTGGACAGGGGAAGAGGGTCAGCCCCAGCATTTT. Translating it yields CASSSWTGEEGQPQHF.

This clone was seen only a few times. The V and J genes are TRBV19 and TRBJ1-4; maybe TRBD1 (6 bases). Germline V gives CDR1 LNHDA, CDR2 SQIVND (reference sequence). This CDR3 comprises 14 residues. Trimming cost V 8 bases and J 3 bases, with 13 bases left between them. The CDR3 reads CASRKGGANEKLFF. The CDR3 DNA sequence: TGTGCCAGTCGGAAAGGGGGGGCTAATGAAAAACTGTTTTTT.

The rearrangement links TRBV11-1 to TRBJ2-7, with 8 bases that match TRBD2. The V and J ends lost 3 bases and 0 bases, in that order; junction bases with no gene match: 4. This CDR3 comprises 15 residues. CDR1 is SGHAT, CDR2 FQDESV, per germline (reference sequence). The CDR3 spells CASSFSGGTSYEQYF. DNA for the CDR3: TGTGCCAGCAGCTTCAGCGGGGGTACCTCCTACGAGCAGTACTTC.

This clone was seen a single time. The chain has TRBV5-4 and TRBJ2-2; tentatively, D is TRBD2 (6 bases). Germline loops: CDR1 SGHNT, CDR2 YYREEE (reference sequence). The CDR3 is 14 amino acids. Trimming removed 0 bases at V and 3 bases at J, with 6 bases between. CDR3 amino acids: CASSLGEDTGELFF. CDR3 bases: TGTGCCAGCAGCTTGGGGGAGGACACCGGGGAGCTGTTTTTT.

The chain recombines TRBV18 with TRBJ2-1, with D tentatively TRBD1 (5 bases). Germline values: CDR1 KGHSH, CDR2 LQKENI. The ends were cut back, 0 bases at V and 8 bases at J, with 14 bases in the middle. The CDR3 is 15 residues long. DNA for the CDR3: TGTGCCAGCTCACCACCGCTGACCCTACAGGATGAGCAGTTCTTC. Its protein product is CASSPPLTLQDEQFF.

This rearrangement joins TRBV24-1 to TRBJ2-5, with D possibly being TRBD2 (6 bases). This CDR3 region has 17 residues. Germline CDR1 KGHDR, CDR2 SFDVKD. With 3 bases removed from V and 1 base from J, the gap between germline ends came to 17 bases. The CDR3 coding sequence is TGTGCCACCAGTGATCCCCAACCCGGGAGATCCCAAGAGACCCAGTACTTC. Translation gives CATSDPQPGRSQETQYF.

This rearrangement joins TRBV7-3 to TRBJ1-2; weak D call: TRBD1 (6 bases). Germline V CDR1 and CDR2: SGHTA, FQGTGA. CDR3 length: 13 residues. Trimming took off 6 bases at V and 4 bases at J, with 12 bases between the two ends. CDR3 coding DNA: TGTGCCAGCAGTCTGGACAGTGGCTATGGCTACACCTTC. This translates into CASSLDSGYGYTF. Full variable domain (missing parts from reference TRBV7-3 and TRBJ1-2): GAGVSQTPSNKVTEKGKYVELRCDPISGHTALYWYRQSLGQGPEFLIYFQGTGAADDSGLPNDRFFAVRPEGSVSTLKIQRTERGDSAVYLCASSLDSGYGYTFGSGTRLTVV.

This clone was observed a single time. The CDR3 region is CASRERGSYEQYF. CDR3 sequence (DNA): TGTGCCAGTAGAGAGCGGGGCTCCTACGAGCAGTACTTC. The genes are TRBV19 and TRBJ2-7; TRBD2 matches at 7 bases. The CDR3 spans 13 residues. The germline V gene has CDR1 LNHDA and CDR2 SQIVND (reference sequence). V lost 6 bases, J lost 0 bases, and 2 bases stayed unmatched. The full variable domain, with the rest looked up from reference TRBV19 and TRBJ2-7, is DGGITQSPKYLFRKEGQNVTLSCEQNLNHDAMYWYRQDPGQGLRLIYYSQIVNDFQKGDIAEGYSVSREKKESFPLTVTSAQKNPTAFYLCASRERGSYEQYFGPGTRLTVT.

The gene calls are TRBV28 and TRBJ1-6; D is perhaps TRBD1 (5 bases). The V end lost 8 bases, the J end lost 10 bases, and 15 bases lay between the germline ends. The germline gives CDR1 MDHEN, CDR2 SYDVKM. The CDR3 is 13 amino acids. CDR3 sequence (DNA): TGTGCCAGCTCCCGTGGGGGGTCGTCACCCCTCCACTTT. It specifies CASSRGGSSPLHF.

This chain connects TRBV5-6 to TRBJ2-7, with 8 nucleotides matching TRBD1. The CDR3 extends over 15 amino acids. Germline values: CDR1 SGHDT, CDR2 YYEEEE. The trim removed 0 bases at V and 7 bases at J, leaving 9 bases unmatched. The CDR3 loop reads CASSLARGPLWEQYV. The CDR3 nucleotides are TGTGCCAGCAGCTTGGCCAGGGGGCCTCTCTGGGAGCAGTACGTC.

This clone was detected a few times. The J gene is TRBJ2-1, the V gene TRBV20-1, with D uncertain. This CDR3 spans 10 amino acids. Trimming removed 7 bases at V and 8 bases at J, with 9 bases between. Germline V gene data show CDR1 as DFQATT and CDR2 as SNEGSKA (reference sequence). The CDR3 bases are TGCAGTGTACGGGTGGATGAGCAGTTCTTC. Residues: CSVRVDEQFF.

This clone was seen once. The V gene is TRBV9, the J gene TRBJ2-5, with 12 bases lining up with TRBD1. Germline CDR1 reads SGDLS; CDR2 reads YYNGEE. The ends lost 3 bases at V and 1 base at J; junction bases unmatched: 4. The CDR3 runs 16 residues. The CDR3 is CASSGRDRGLQETQYF. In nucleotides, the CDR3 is TGTGCCAGCAGCGGTAGGGACAGGGGGCTCCAAGAGACCCAGTACTTC.

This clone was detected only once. CDR3 sequence: CAISEPGTSGRVNTGELFF. CDR3 nucleotide sequence: TGTGCCATCAGTGAACCCGGGACTAGCGGGAGAGTAAACACCGGGGAGCTGTTTTTT. The rearrangement joins TRBV10-3 to TRBJ2-2, with 14 bases that match TRBD2. Germline V CDR1 and CDR2: ENHRY, SYGVKD. V was pared by 3 bases and J by 2 bases, with 8 bases of the junction left unmatched. The CDR3 runs to 19 residues.

The CDR3, as DNA: TGTGCCAGCAGCTTGGGCTATCGGGAGCCCTATGGCTACACCTTC. It yields the protein CASSLGYREPYGYTF. This rearrangement joins TRBV5-4 to TRBJ1-2; D remains ambiguous. Germline lookup yields CDR1 SGHNT and CDR2 YYREEE (reference sequence). The CDR3 contains 15 residues. The ends were cut back, 0 bases at V and 4 bases at J, with 13 bases in the middle.